Below, one T cell receptor (beta chain) is given with its context. As yet, its antigen is unknown. Trimming removed 0 bases from V and 2 bases from J, with 10 bases in between. CDR1 DFQATT and CDR2 SNEGSKA come from the germline V gene (reference sequence). The CDR3 length is 14 residues. Arm-PCR of CDR3 regions with iRepertoire HTBI primers generated TCR beta libraries. TCRdb re-called the multiplex PCR reads with MiXCR, one entry per CDR3 protein. The sample gives 400,000 to 500,000 distinct CDR3 sequences, around a fifth of which show up once; less than 9% is in the top ten. Time point in this sample: persistent/refractory GD, antithyroid drugs over 5 years with positive TRAb. TCR sequences were obtained from RNA taken from PBMCs. The data derive from a study of regulatory T cells in long-lasting Graves disease. Broader study findings: Shared public clonotypes totalled 2,741 in persistent patients, compared with about a thousand in new patients.

The receptor comes from a female donor with Graves disease. Specimen: peripheral blood mononuclear cells (PBMCs), collected when the disease was refractory, from a patient treated with antithyroid drugs. The chain is built from TRBV20-1 and TRBJ1-2; TRBD1 might be the D (6 bases). The CDR3 is CSARDPDRNYGYTF. CDR3 sequence (DNA): TGCAGTGCTAGAGATCCAGACAGGAACTATGGCTACACCTTC.